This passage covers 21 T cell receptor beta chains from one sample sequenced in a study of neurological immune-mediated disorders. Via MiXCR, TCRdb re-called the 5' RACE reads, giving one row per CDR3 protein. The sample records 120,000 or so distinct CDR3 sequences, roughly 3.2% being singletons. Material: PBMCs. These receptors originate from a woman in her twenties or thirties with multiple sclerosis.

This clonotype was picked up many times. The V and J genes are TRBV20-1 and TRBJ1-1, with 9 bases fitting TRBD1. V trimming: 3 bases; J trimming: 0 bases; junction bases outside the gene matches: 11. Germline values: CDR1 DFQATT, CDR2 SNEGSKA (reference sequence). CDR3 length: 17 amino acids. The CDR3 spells CSASASRTGVMNTEAFF. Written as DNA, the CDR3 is TGCAGTGCTAGCGCCTCTAGGACAGGGGTGATGAACACTGAAGCTTTCTTT.

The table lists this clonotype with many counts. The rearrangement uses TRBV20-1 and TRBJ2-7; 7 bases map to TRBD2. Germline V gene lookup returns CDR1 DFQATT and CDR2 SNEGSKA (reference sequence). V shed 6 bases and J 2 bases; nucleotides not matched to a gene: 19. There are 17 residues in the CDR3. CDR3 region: CSANLWGQLATTYEQYF. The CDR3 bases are TGCAGTGCCAACCTCTGGGGTCAACTAGCGACAACCTACGAGCAGTACTTC.

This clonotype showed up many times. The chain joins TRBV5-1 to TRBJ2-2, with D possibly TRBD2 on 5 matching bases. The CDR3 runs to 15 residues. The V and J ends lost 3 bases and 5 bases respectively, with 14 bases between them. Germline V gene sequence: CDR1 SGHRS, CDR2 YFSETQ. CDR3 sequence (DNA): TGCGCCAGCAGCTCCTCTCAGGACTTAACCGGGGAGCTGTTTTTT. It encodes CASSSSQDLTGELFF.

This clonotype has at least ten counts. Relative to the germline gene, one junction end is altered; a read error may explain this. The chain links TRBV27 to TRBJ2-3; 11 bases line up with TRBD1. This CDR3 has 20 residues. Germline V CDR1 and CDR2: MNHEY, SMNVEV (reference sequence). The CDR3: CASSLSQRTGGLGSTHTQYF. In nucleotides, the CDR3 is TGTGCCAGCAGTTTATCCCAAAGGACAGGGGGCCTTGGGAGCACACATACGCAGTATTTT.

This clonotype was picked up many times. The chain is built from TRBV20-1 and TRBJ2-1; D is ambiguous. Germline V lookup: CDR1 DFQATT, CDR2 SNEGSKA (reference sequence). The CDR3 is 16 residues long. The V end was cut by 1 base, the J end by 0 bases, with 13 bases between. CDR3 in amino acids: CSARAFSGLSYNEQFF. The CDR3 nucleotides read TGCAGTGCTAGAGCCTTTAGTGGGCTCTCCTACAATGAGCAGTTCTTC.

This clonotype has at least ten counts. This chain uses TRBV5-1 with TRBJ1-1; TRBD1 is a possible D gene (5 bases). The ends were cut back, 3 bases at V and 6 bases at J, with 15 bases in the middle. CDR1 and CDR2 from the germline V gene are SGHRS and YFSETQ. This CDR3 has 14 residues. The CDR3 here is CASSSTGVGAEAFF. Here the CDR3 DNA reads TGCGCCAGCAGCTCGACGGGGGTTGGGGCTGAAGCTTTCTTT.

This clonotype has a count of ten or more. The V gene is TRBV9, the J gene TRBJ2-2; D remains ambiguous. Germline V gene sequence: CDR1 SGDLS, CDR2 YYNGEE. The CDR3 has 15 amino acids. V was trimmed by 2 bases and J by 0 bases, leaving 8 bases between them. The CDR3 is CASSVGPSNTGELFF. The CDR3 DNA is TGTGCCAGCAGCGTTGGTCCTTCGAACACCGGGGAGCTGTTTTTT. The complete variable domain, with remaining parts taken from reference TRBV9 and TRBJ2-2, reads DSGVTQTPKHLITATGQRVTLRCSPRSGDLSVYWYQQSLDQGLQFLIQYYNGEERAKGNILERFSAQQFPDLHSELNLSSLELGDSALYFCASSVGPSNTGELFFGEGSRLTVL.

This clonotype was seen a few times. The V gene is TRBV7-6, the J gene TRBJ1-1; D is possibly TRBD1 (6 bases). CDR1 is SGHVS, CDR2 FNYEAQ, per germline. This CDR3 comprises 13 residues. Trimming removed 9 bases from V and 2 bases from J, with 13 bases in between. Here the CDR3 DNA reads TGTGCCAGTCAGAGTGGGGGCAACACTGAAGCTTTCTTT. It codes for CASQSGGNTEAFF. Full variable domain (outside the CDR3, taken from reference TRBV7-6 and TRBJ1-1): GAGVSQSPRYKVTKRGQDVALRCDPISGHVSLYWYRQALGQGPEFLTYFNYEAQQDKSGLPNDRFSAERPEGSISTLTIQRTEQRDSAMYRCASQSGGNTEAFFGQGTRLTVV.

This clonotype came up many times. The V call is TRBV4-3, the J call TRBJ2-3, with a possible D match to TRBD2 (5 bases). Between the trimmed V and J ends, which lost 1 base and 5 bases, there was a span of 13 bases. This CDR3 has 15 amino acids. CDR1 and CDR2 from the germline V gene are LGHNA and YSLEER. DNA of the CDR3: TGCGCCAGCAGCCAAGCGACGGGCAGCGGAGATACGCAGTATTTT. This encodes CASSQATGSGDTQYF.

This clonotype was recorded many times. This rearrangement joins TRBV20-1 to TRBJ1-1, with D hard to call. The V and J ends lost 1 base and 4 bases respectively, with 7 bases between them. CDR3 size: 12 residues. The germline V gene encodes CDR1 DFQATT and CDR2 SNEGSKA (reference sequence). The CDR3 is CSARGGLTEAFF. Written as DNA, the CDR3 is TGCAGTGCTAGAGGTGGCCTCACTGAAGCTTTCTTT.

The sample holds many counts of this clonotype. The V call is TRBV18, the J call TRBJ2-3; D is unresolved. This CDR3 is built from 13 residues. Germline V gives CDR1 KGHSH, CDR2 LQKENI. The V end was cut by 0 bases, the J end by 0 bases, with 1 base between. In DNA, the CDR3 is TGTGCCAGCTCACCACCAAGCACAGATACGCAGTATTTT. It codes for CASSPPSTDTQYF.

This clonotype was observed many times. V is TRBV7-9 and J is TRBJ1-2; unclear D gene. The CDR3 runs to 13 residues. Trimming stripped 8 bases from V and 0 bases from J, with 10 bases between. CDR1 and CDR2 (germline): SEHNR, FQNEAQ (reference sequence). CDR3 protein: CASAGVTNYGYTF. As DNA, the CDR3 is TGTGCCAGCGCGGGAGTAACTAACTATGGCTACACCTTC.

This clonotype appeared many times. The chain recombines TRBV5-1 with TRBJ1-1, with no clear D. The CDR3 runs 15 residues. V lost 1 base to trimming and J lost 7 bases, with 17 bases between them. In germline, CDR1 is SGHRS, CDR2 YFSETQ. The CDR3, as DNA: TGCGCCAGCAGCTTGAGCCAGCGAACGCTAGGTGAAGCTTTCTTT. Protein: CASSLSQRTLGEAFF.

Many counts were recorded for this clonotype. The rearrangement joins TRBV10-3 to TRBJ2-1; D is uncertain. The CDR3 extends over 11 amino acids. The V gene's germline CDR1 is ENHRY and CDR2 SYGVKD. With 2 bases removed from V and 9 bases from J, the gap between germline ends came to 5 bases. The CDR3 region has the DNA TGTGCCATCAGTGAGAATCGTGAGCAGTTCTTC. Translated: CAISENREQFF.

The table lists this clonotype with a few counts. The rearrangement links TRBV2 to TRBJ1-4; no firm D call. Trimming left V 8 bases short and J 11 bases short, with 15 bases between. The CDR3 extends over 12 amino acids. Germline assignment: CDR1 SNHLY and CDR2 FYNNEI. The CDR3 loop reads CASYDFRGKLFF. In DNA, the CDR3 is TGTGCCAGCTATGATTTTCGTGGGAAACTGTTTTTT.

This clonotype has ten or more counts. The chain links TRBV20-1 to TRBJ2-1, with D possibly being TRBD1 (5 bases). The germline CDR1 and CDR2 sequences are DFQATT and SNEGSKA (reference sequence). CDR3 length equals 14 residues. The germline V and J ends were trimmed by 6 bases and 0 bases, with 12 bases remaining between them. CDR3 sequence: CSALRGHSYNEQFF. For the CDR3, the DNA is TGCAGTGCCCTAAGGGGTCACTCCTACAATGAGCAGTTCTTC.

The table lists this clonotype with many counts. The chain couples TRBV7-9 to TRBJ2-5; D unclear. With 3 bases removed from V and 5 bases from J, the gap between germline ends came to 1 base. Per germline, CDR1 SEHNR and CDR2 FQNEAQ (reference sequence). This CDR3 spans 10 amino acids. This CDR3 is CASSLETQYF. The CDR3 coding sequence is TGTGCCAGCAGCTTGGAGACCCAGTACTTC.

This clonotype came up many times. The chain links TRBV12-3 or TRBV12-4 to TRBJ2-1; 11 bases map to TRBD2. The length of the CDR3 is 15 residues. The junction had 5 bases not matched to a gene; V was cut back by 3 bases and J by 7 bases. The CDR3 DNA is TGTGCCAGCAGTTTTGGGGCTAGCGGGAGGAATGAGCAGTTCTTC. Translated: CASSFGASGRNEQFF.

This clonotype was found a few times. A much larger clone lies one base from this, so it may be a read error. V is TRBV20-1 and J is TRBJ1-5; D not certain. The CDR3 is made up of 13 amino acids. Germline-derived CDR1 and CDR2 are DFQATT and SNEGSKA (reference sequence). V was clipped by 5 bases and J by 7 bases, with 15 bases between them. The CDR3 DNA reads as TGCAGTGCTTTGAGGGAGGGTGGACAGCCCCAGCATTTT. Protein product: CSALREGGQPQHF.

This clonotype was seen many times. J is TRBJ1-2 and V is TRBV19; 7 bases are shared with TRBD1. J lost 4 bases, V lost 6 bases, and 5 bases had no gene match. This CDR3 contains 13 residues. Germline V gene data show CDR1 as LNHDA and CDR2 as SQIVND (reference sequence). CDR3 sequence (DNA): TGTGCCAGTAGCTCCGGGACAGCCTATGGCTACACCTTC. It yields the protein CASSSGTAYGYTF.

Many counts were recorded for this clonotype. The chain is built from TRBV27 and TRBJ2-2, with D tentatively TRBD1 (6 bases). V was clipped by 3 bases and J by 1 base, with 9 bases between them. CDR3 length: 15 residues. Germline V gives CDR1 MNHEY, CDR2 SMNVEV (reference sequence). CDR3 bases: TGTGCCAGCAGTTTGGGCAGGGGGAACACCGGGGAGCTGTTTTTT. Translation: CASSLGRGNTGELFF.